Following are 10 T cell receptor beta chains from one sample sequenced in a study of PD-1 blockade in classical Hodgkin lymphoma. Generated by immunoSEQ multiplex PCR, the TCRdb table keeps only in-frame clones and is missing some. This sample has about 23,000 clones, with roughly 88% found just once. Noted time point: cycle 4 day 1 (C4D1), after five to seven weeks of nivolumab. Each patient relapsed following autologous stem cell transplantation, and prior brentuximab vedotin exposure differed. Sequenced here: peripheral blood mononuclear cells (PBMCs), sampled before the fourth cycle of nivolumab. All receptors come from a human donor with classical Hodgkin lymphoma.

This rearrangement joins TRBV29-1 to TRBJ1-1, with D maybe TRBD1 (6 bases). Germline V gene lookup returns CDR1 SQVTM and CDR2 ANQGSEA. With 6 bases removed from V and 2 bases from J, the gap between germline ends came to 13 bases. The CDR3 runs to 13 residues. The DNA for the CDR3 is TGCAGCGTAATTTCGGACAGCAACACTGAAGCTTTCTTT. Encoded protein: CSVISDSNTEAFF.

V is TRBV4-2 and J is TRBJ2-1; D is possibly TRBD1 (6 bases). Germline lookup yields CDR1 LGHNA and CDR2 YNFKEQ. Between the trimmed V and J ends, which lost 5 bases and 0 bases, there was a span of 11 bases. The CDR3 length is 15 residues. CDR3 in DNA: TGTGCCAGCAGCGATACAGGGAGCTCCTACAATGAGCAGTTCTTC. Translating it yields CASSDTGSSYNEQFF.

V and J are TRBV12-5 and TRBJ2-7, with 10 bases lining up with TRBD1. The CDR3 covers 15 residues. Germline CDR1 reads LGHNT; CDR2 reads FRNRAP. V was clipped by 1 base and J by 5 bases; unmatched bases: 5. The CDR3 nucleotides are TGTGCTAGTGGTTTGGGCCGGGACAGGGGTAACGAGCAGTACTTC. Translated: CASGLGRDRGNEQYF.

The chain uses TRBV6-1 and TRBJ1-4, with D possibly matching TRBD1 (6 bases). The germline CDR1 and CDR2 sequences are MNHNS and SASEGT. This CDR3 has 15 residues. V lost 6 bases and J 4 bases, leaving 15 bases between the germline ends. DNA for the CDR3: TGTGCCAGCAGCTGGGAGGGCAGGGGTAATGAAAAACTGTTTTTT. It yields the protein CASSWEGRGNEKLFF.

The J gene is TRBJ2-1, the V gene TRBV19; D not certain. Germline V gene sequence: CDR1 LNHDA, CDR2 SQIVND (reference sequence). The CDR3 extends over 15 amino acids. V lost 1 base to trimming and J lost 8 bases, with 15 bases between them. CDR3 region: CASSIVGRAWDEQFF. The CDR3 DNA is TGTGCCAGTAGTATAGTGGGCCGGGCCTGGGATGAGCAGTTCTTC.

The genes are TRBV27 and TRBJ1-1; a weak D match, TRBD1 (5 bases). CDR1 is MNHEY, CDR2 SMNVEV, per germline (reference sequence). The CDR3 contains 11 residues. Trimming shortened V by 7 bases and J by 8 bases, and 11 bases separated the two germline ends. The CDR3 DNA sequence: TGTGCCAGCACCGCGGGGCAGGAAGCTTTCTTT. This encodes CASTAGQEAFF.

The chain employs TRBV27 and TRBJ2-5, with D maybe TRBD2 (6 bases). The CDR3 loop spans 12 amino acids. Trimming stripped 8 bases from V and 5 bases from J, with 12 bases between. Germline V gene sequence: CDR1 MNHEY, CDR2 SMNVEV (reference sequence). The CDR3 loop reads CASAAAGETQYF. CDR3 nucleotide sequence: TGTGCCAGCGCCGCGGCGGGGGAGACCCAGTACTTC.

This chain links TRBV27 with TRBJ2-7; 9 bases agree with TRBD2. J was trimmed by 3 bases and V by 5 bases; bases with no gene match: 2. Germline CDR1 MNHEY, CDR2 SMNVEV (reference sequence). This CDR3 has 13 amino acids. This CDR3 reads CASSLAGYYEQYF. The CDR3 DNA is TGTGCCAGCAGTCTAGCGGGATACTACGAGCAGTACTTC.

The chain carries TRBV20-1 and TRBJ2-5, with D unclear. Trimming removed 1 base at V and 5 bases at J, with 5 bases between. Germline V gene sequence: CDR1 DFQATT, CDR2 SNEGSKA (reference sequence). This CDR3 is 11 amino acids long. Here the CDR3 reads CSARVAETQYF. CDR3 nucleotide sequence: TGCAGTGCTAGAGTTGCCGAGACCCAGTACTTC.

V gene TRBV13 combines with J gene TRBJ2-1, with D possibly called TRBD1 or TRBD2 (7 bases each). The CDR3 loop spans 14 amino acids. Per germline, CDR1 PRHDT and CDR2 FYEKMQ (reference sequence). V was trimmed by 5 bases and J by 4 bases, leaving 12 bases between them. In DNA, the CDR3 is TGTGCCAGCAGCCCCCAGGGGGGGTACAATGAGCAGTTCTTC. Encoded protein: CASSPQGGYNEQFF.